This is a list of T cell receptor beta chains from one sample in a study of blood T cell repertoires in COVID-19. Profiled with immunoSEQ multiplex PCR; TCRdb holds only in-frame clones, not every one. Seen here are some 140,000 clones, roughly 85% observed once, and the top ten hold 4.3%. Sequences were obtained from peripheral blood. These receptors were taken from a human donor in a cohort sampled during active COVID-19. Both conserved end residues are part of each CDR3. D genes are given only for firm matches. Clone size is not always given. Where it is, it says once, few, many or a class for expanded clones.

D | J | V | size | CDR3 | DNA
TRBD1 | TRBJ2-3 | TRBV7-2 | . | CASSSDRGRTDTQYF | TGTGCCAGCAGCTCCGACAGGGGACGCACAGATACGCAGTATTTT
TRBD2 | TRBJ2-3 | TRBV20-1 | . | CSASGAGVADTQYF | TGCAGTGCTAGTGGAGCGGGAGTTGCTGATACGCAGTATTTT
TRBD1 | TRBJ2-1 | TRBV24-1 | . | CATSDYRGLYNEQFF | TGTGCCACCAGTGATTACAGGGGATTGTACAATGAGCAGTTCTTC
TRBD2 | TRBJ2-3 | TRBV3-1/TRBV3-2 | . | CASTRGGLTSTDTQYF | TGTGCCAGCACCCGGGGGGGGTTGACTAGCACAGATACGCAGTATTTT
TRBD1 | TRBJ1-2 | TRBV6-5 | . | CASTFGQGYGYTF | TGTGCCAGCACTTTCGGACAGGGCTATGGCTACACCTTC
. | TRBJ2-7 | TRBV5-1 | . | CASTGAYEQYF | TGCGCCAGCACAGGGGCGTACGAGCAGTACTTC
. | TRBJ1-4 | TRBV5-5 | . | CASSLSPGQTATNEKLFF | TGTGCCAGCAGCTTGAGCCCAGGACAGACAGCAACTAATGAAAAACTGTTTTTT
. | TRBJ2-3 | TRBV4-3 | . | CASGTTPGVTQYF | TGCGCCAGCGGGACAACTCCAGGAGTTACGCAGTATTTT
. | TRBJ1-1 | TRBV15 | . | CATSETAGHTEAFF | TGTGCCACCAGCGAAACGGCAGGGCACACTGAAGCTTTCTTT
. | TRBJ1-2 | TRBV27 | . | CASSLSRRDGYTF | TGTGCCAGCAGTTTATCGCGGAGAGATGGCTACACCTTC
TRBD1 | TRBJ2-7 | TRBV7-3 | once | CASSLITGGEQYF | TGTGCCAGCAGCTTGATAACAGGGGGGGAGCAGTACTTC
. | TRBJ1-1 | TRBV7-9 | . | CASSLVTDTEAFF | TGTGCCAGCAGCTTAGTTACGGACACTGAAGCTTTCTTT
TRBD2 | TRBJ2-1 | TRBV7-2 | once | CASSGVAGVNNEQFF | TGTGCCAGCAGCGGGGTAGCGGGAGTAAACAATGAGCAGTTCTTC
. | TRBJ1-4 | TRBV15 | few | CATGPPEATNEKLFF | TGTGCCACCGGCCCCCCCGAGGCAACTAATGAAAAACTGTTTTTT
TRBD2 | TRBJ2-2 | TRBV15 | . | CATSRSGLAGLTGELFF | TGTGCCACCAGCAGATCGGGACTAGCGGGACTAACCGGGGAGCTGTTTTTT
TRBD1 | TRBJ2-3 | TRBV15 | . | CATNPRGRTDTQYF | TGTGCCACCAATCCGAGGGGGCGAACAGATACGCAGTATTTT
. | TRBJ1-1 | TRBV5-1 | . | CASSTLRPGQMNTEAFF | TGCGCCAGCAGCACTTTACGCCCAGGGCAGATGAACACTGAAGCTTTCTTT
TRBD1 | TRBJ2-7 | TRBV7-8 | many | CASSSERQGKSEQYF | TGTGCCAGCAGCTCGGAAAGACAGGGAAAAAGCGAGCAGTACTTC
. | TRBJ1-5 | TRBV30 | once | CAWSHFGNQPQHF | TGTGCCTGGAGTCACTTTGGCAATCAGCCCCAGCATTTT
. | TRBJ2-5 | TRBV30 | . | CAWSGGRQETQYF | TGTGCCTGGAGCGGAGGGCGTCAAGAGACCCAGTACTTC
. | TRBJ2-7 | TRBV5-1 | . | CASSLTGSSYEQYF | TGCGCCAGCAGCTTGACAGGGTCGTCCTACGAGCAGTACTTC
TRBD1 | TRBJ1-6 | TRBV6-2/TRBV6-3 | . | CASSAPRDRGLSSYNSPLHF | TGTGCCAGCAGTGCCCCCCGGGACAGGGGACTCAGCTCCTATAATTCACCCCTCCACTTT
. | TRBJ2-1 | TRBV12-5 | . | CASGLVERGENEQFF | TGTGCTAGTGGTTTGGTAGAACGGGGAGAGAATGAGCAGTTCTTC
. | TRBJ1-1 | TRBV5-4 | . | CASRASTGLTEAFF | TGTGCCAGCAGGGCTTCGACAGGTCTCACTGAAGCTTTCTTT
TRBD2 | TRBJ2-7 | TRBV6-5 | . | CASTPSGEIYEQYF | TGTGCCAGCACCCCAAGCGGGGAGATCTACGAGCAGTACTTC
TRBD2 | TRBJ2-1 | TRBV27 | . | CASSRAGEAGDEQFF | TGTGCCAGCTCTCGAGCGGGAGAGGCCGGTGATGAGCAGTTCTTC
. | TRBJ1-2 | TRBV6-6 | . | CASSPKITGIYGYTF | TGTGCCAGCAGCCCTAAGATCACAGGGATTTATGGCTACACCTTC
. | TRBJ2-5 | TRBV9 | . | CASSGSGGRREETQYF | TGTGCCAGCAGCGGGAGCGGCGGCCGGAGGGAAGAGACCCAGTACTTC
TRBD1 | TRBJ1-4 | TRBV19 | . | CASTQTGTGGEKLFF | TGTGCCAGTACGCAGACCGGGACAGGGGGTGAAAAACTGTTTTTT
TRBD2 | TRBJ2-2 | TRBV7-2 | . | CASRFGLAGGRTGELFF | TGTGCCAGCAGGTTCGGACTAGCGGGAGGGCGGACCGGGGAGCTGTTTTTT
. | TRBJ1-4 | TRBV24-1 | . | CATSDLVRGNEKLFF | TGTGCCACCAGTGATTTGGTTCGGGGGAATGAAAAACTGTTTTTT
. | TRBJ2-2 | TRBV6-2/TRBV6-3 | . | CASSYVTPGNTGELFF | TGTGCCAGCAGTTACGTTACCCCAGGGAACACCGGGGAGCTGTTTTTT
. | TRBJ1-1 | TRBV18 | . | CASSPARTEKAEAFF | TGTGCCAGCTCACCAGCCAGGACAGAGAAGGCTGAAGCTTTCTTT
. | TRBJ1-6 | TRBV4-3 | . | CASSQLTVREGSPLHF | TGCGCCAGCAGCCAATTAACGGTCAGGGAGGGCTCACCCCTCCACTTT
. | TRBJ1-4 | TRBV14 | few | CASSRDRGGYEKLFF | TGTGCCAGCAGCCGTGATCGGGGGGGGTATGAAAAACTGTTTTTT
TRBD1 | TRBJ1-5 | TRBV5-1 | . | CASSSGQGSDQPQHF | TGCGCCAGCAGCTCCGGACAGGGCTCGGATCAGCCCCAGCATTTT
. | TRBJ1-2 | TRBV6-5 | . | CASIRSGGRFDGYTF | TGTGCCAGCATTCGGAGCGGGGGGCGGTTCGATGGCTACACCTTC